Listed below are T cell receptor beta chains from one sample, sequenced in a study of OX40 agonist ivuxolimab in advanced cancers. Method: immunoSEQ multiplex PCR; TCRdb's copy keeps in-frame clones and lacks some. Among 50,000 to 75,000 clones listed, approximately 86% were seen once. Sample: CD4+ or CD8+ T cells sorted from blood, taken in a trial of the OX40 agonist ivuxolimab. Receptors were obtained from an adult with an advanced solid tumor such as melanoma, head and neck, liver or kidney cancer. Both conserved end residues are part of each CDR3. The order of the fields is CDR3 length, V gene, CDR3 protein.

len: 16; v_gene: TRBV6-5; CDR3aa: CASSYSGGGGTGELFF
len: 12; v_gene: TRBV5-1; CDR3aa: CASATGLDTQYF
len: 14; v_gene: TRBV6-1; CDR3aa: CASTQGPGANVLTF
len: 15; v_gene: TRBV18; CDR3aa: CASSPAGRFTGELFF
len: 15; v_gene: TRBV10-3; CDR3aa: CAISPGTDFNQPQHF
len: 12; v_gene: TRBV28; CDR3aa: CASRTPPGDAAF
len: 14; v_gene: TRBV7-2; CDR3aa: CASSSSFGTHEQYF
len: 17; v_gene: TRBV7-2; CDR3aa: CASSFGALLEISREQYF
len: 13; v_gene: TRBV9; CDR3aa: CASSVGSGNTIYF
len: 16; v_gene: TRBV10-3; CDR3aa: CAISRLNRGGRETQYF
len: 15; v_gene: TRBV18; CDR3aa: CASSHRTVGQETQYF
len: 12; v_gene: TRBV29-1; CDR3aa: CSVGRQGNAQFF
len: 15; v_gene: TRBV19; CDR3aa: CASKPGQANQETQYF
len: 18; v_gene: TRBV9; CDR3aa: CASSVIGGSGTGRDTIYF
len: 16; v_gene: TRBV4-3; CDR3aa: CASSQDTAGLNEKLFF
len: 16; v_gene: TRBV27; CDR3aa: CASSFSSGGRTDTQYF
len: 14; v_gene: TRBV29-1; CDR3aa: CSVVYQGSNEKLFF
len: 15; v_gene: TRBV28; CDR3aa: CASSLGGVTNNEQFF
len: 16; v_gene: TRBV19; CDR3aa: CASSMARGGDTDTQYF
len: 15; v_gene: TRBV9; CDR3aa: CASSEGPLGVDTQYF
len: 14; v_gene: TRBV27; CDR3aa: CASSSANRLTPQHF
len: 18; v_gene: TRBV7-9; CDR3aa: CASSHNRDFLGDTGELFF